These T cell receptor beta chains were read from a single sample in a study of cytomegalovirus exposure and HLA in healthy donors. TCRdb keeps only in-frame clones here, not all; method: immunoSEQ multiplex PCR. The sample has about 160,000 clones, around 85% seen once; the top ten hold around 0.93%. The material sequenced was PBMCs. Receptors were obtained from a woman under 40 in good health and CMV-seronegative. CDR3s include the opening cysteine and the closing phenylalanine or tryptophan. Each record gives: CDR3 DNA, CDR3 protein, V gene, J gene, D gene, clone size. A D gene is named only where the DNA matches it firmly. For some rows the clone size is stated as once, few or many, or as a class when expanded; others skip it.

TGTGCCAGCAGGCGACAGGGGGTCGATACGCAGTATTTT	CASRRQGVDTQYF	TRBV5-8	TRBJ2-3	TRBD1	-
TGCAGCTTCTACAGGGCAAGCTCCTACAATGAGCAGTTCTTC	CSFYRASSYNEQFF	TRBV29-1	TRBJ2-1	-	-
TGTGCCTGGAGTGTACCAGGGGCGTTGGGCAATCAGCCCCAGCATTTT	CAWSVPGALGNQPQHF	TRBV30	TRBJ1-5	-	-
TGTGCCAGCAGCCCACTAGCGGGACGCACAGATACGCAGTATTTT	CASSPLAGRTDTQYF	TRBV6-1	TRBJ2-3	TRBD2	-
TGTGCCAGCAGCTCCGGGACTCGCTACGAGCAGTACTTC	CASSSGTRYEQYF	TRBV7-3	TRBJ2-7	-	-
TGTGCCAGCAGCCTTAGGGACAGGGACTTCGACGAGCAGTACTTC	CASSLRDRDFDEQYF	TRBV7-9	TRBJ2-7	TRBD1	-
TGTGCCTGGAGGGTTCAATACAGGGTCGGTAGGATCTACGAGCAGTACTTC	CAWRVQYRVGRIYEQYF	TRBV30	TRBJ2-7	-	-
TGTGCCAGCAGGTCACAGGGTGGGGTGAACACTGAAGCTTTCTTT	CASRSQGGVNTEAFF	TRBV6-1	TRBJ1-1	-	-
TGTGCCAGCAGGGGGGCCCGGTGGATAGATACGCAGTATTTT	CASRGARWIDTQYF	TRBV5-6	TRBJ2-3	-	once
TGTGCCAGCATGGCCCGGACAGGGGATGGCTACACCTTC	CASMARTGDGYTF	TRBV6-5	TRBJ1-2	TRBD1	-
TGTGCCAGCAGTGTCTTGGGGACAGGGAATAATTCACCCCTCCACTTT	CASSVLGTGNNSPLHF	TRBV6-1	TRBJ1-6	TRBD1	-
TGTGCCAGCAGCTTATTGGGGAGCGCGTATGGCTACACCTTC	CASSLLGSAYGYTF	TRBV7-2	TRBJ1-2	-	-
TGTGCCAGCAGCCTCTCTGGACTGGGGGAGACCCAGTACTTC	CASSLSGLGETQYF	TRBV7-2	TRBJ2-5	-	-
TGTGCCAGCAGCTTGACGGGGAGCACAGATACGCAGTATTTT	CASSLTGSTDTQYF	TRBV5-6	TRBJ2-3	-	-